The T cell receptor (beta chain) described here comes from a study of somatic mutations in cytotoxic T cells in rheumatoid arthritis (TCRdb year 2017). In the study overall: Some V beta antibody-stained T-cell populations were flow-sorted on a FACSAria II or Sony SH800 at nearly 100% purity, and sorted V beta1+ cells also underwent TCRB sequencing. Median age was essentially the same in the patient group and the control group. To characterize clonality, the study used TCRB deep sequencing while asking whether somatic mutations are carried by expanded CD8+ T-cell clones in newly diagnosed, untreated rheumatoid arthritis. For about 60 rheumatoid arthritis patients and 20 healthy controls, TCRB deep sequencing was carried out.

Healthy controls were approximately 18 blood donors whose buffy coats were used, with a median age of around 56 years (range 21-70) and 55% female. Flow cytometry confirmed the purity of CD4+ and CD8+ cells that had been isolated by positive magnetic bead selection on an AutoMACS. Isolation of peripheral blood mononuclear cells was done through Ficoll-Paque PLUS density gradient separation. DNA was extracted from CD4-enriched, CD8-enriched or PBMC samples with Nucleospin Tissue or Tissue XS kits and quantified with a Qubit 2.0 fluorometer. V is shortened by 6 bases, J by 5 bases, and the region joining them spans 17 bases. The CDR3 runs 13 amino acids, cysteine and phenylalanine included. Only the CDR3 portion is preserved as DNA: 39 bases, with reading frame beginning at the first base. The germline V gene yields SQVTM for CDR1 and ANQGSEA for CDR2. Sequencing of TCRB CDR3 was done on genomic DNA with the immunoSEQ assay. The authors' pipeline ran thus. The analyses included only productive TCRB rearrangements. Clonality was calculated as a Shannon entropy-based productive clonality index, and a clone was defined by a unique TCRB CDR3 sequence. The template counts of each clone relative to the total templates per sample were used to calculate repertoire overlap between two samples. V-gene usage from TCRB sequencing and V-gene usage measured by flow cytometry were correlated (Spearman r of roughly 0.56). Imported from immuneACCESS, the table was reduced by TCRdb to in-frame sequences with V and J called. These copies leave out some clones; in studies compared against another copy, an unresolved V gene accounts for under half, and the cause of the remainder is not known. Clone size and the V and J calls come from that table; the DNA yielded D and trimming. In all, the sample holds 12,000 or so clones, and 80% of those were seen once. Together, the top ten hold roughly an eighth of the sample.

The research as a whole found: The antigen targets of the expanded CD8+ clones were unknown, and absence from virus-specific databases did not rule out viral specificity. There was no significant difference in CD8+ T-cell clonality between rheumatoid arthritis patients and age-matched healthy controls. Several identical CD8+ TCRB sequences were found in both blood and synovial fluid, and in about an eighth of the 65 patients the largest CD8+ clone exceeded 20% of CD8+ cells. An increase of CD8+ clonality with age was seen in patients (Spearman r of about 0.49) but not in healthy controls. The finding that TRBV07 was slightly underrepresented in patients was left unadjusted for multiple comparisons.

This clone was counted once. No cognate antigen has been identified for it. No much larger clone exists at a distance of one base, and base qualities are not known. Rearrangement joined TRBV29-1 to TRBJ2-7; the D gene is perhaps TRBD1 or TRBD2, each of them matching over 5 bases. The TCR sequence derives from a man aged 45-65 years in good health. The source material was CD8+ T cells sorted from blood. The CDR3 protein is CSVGVQGAHEQYF. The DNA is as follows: TGCAGCGTGGGAGTTCAGGGTGCCCACGAGCAGTACTTC.